The clone carrying this T cell receptor beta chain has a single count. Its antigen is not known. This entry comes from a study of cytomegalovirus exposure and HLA in healthy donors. PCR primers comprised 60 Vbeta and 13 Jbeta primers. Produced via immunoSEQ multiplex PCR; TCRdb's table is partial and in-frame only. This table has about 160,000 clones, around 80% appearing once. Germline V gives CDR1 GTSNPN, CDR2 SVGIG (reference sequence). This CDR3 is 18 amino acids long. Unmatched junction bases numbered 15, after V lost 5 bases and J lost 4 bases. General study findings and limits: The study designated 150 or so TCR beta chains cytomegalovirus-associated. V segments that were indistinguishable, TRBV6-2 and TRBV6-3 among them, were omitted from analysis.

This TCR came from a man aged 25-45 years in good health and CMV-seronegative. The chain has TRBV30 and TRBJ1-6; 9 bases match TRBD1. Material: PBMCs. DNA for the CDR3: TGTGCCTGGGGCCCAAAACCGGGACAGGGAGATTATAATTCACCCCTCCACTTT. Translation gives CAWGPKPGQGDYNSPLHF.